Presented here are 22 T cell receptor beta chains from one specimen sequenced in a study of T cell responses to AZD1222 COVID-19 vaccine. Clones were sequenced by immunoSEQ multiplex PCR, and TCRdb holds only the in-frame ones, with some missing. This table has 80,000 or so clones, 70% to 90% appearing once. Sample: peripheral blood, taken 28 days after the second AZD1222 dose. These receptor sequences come from an adult who received the AZD1222 COVID-19 vaccine.

The chain is built from TRBV5-5 and TRBJ2-2; either TRBD1 or TRBD2 may supply D (5 bases each). This CDR3 is 14 amino acids long. Between the trimmed V and J ends, which lost 4 bases and 8 bases, there was a span of 15 bases. Germline assignment: CDR1 SGHKS and CDR2 YYEKEE (reference sequence). The CDR3 loop is CASSASGTSGELFF. The DNA of the CDR3 is TGTGCCAGCAGCGCATCCGGGACGTCTGGGGAGCTGTTTTTT.

The chain is built from TRBV10-3 and TRBJ1-2, with TRBD1 matching 9 bases. The CDR3 is made up of 15 amino acids. Germline CDR1 is ENHRY and CDR2 is SYGVKD. Germline trimming cut 7 bases from V and 7 bases from J; bases unmatched to any gene: 13. The CDR3 nucleotides are TGTGCCATCACCGGGACAGGGTCACGGACCGGTGGCTACACCTTC. Protein product: CAITGTGSRTGGYTF.

The chain is built from TRBV7-9 and TRBJ1-1; 8 bases fit TRBD1. CDR3 length equals 13 residues. Trimming cost V 5 bases and J 5 bases; bases outside gene matches: 4. Germline loops: CDR1 SEHNR, CDR2 FQNEAQ (reference sequence). The chain's CDR3 is CASSVQGGTEAFF. CDR3 nucleotide sequence: TGTGCCAGCAGCGTACAGGGGGGTACTGAAGCTTTCTTT. Full variable domain (missing parts from reference TRBV7-9 and TRBJ1-1): DTGVSQNPRHKITKRGQNVTFRCDPISEHNRLYWYRQTLGQGPEFLTYFQNEAQLEKSRLLSDRFSAERPKGSFSTLEIQRTEQGDSAMYLCASSVQGGTEAFFGQGTRLTVV.

This chain connects TRBV5-4 to TRBJ1-2, with D possibly matching TRBD1 (6 bases). The CDR3 has 13 residues. V was cut by 4 bases and J by 5 bases, with 12 bases left in between. CDR1 and CDR2 from the germline V gene are SGHNT and YYREEE (reference sequence). CDR3 sequence reads: CASSLDRLYGYTF. The CDR3 DNA is TGTGCCAGCAGCCTCGACAGGCTATATGGCTACACCTTC. The whole variable domain, remainder taken from reference TRBV5-4 and TRBJ1-2, is ETGVTQSPTHLIKTRGQQVTLRCSSQSGHNTVSWYQQALGQGPQFIFQYYREEENGRGNFPPRFSGLQFPNYSSELNVNALELDDSALYLCASSLDRLYGYTFGSGTRLTVV.

This sequence joins TRBV6-1 and TRBJ2-7; the D gene is possibly TRBD1 (5 bases). Trimming took off 3 bases at V and 2 bases at J, with 11 bases between the two ends. Germline V gene data show CDR1 as MNHNS and CDR2 as SASEGT. CDR3 size: 14 residues. This chain's CDR3 is CASSETVTPYEQYF. DNA for the CDR3: TGTGCCAGCAGTGAGACAGTCACTCCCTACGAGCAGTACTTC.

CDR3 DNA sequence: TGCGCCAGCAGACTCGGACAGGGGGCTCAAGGGTTCTATGGCTACACCTTC. As protein: CASRLGQGAQGFYGYTF. This sequence joins TRBV4-1 and TRBJ1-2, with 11 bases matching TRBD1. This CDR3 region has 17 residues. Germline V lookup: CDR1 MGHRA, CDR2 YSYEKL. Trimming took 6 bases from V and 4 from J; bases not matched to a gene: 13.

CDR3 sequence: CASGLNPPEQFF. The DNA for the CDR3 is TGTGCTAGTGGTTTGAACCCGCCTGAGCAGTTCTTC. V is TRBV12-5 and J is TRBJ2-1; D gene ambiguous. The CDR3 has 12 amino acids. Trimming stripped 2 bases from V and 9 bases from J, with 8 bases between. The germline gives CDR1 LGHNT, CDR2 FRNRAP.

J is TRBJ2-1 and V is TRBV3-1 (or the pseudogene TRBV3-2), with TRBD2 matching 13 bases. Germline lookup yields CDR1 LGHDT and CDR2 YNNKEL (reference sequence). Trimming removed 4 bases from V and 4 bases from J; junction bases left unmatched: 4. The CDR3 runs to 16 residues. This chain's CDR3 is CASSRLAGGRYNEQFF. CDR3 DNA: TGTGCCAGCAGCCGACTAGCGGGGGGCCGGTACAATGAGCAGTTCTTC.

The V and J genes are TRBV7-2 and TRBJ2-3; D is unclear. Trimming stripped 5 bases from V and 4 bases from J, with 13 bases between. The CDR3 totals 14 residues. From germline, CDR1 is SGHTA and CDR2 FQGNSA. The CDR3 coding sequence is TGTGCCAGCAGCCGTCGGGTTGGTGCAGATACGCAGTATTTT. This sequence encodes CASSRRVGADTQYF.

This chain connects TRBV9 to TRBJ1-1; 10 bases align to TRBD1. Germline V gene sequence: CDR1 SGDLS, CDR2 YYNGEE. The V and J ends lost 3 bases and 6 bases, in that order; junction bases with no gene match: 8. The CDR3 totals 15 residues. CDR3 amino acids: CASSAHPGTGAEAFF. The CDR3 DNA sequence: TGTGCCAGCAGCGCCCACCCAGGGACAGGGGCTGAAGCTTTCTTT.

The chain uses TRBV2 and TRBJ2-7; TRBD1 matches 9 bases. This CDR3 is built from 14 residues. V was clipped by 4 bases and J by 9 bases; unmatched bases: 10. Germline V gene sequence: CDR1 SNHLY, CDR2 FYNNEI. CDR3 residues: CASSVRGQGLVQYF. In DNA form, the CDR3 reads TGTGCCAGCAGTGTCAGAGGACAGGGGCTAGTGCAGTACTTC.

This chain uses TRBV7-9 with TRBJ2-3; TRBD2 might be the D (6 bases). V dropped 8 bases and J dropped 1 base, with 13 bases sitting between them. CDR1 and CDR2 from the germline V gene are SEHNR and FQNEAQ (reference sequence). This CDR3 region has 14 residues. Written as DNA, the CDR3 is TGTGCCAGCGGACCGCGGGACGGCACAGATACGCAGTATTTT. Translating gives CASGPRDGTDTQYF.

V usage is TRBV11-2 and J usage is TRBJ2-3, with a possible D match to TRBD2 (7 bases). The CDR3 loop spans 15 amino acids. Germline assignment: CDR1 SGHAT and CDR2 FQNNGV. V dropped 2 bases and J dropped 5 bases, with 14 bases sitting between them. The DNA for the CDR3 is TGTGCCAGCAGCTTATTCGGGGGGCGGGTAGATACGCAGTATTTT. Residues: CASSLFGGRVDTQYF. The full variable domain, its missing parts supplied by reference TRBV11-2 and TRBJ2-3, is EAGVAQSPRYKIIEKRQSVAFWCNPISGHATLYWYQQILGQGPKLLIQFQNNGVVDDSQLPKDRFSAERLKGVDSTLKIQPAKLEDSAVYLCASSLFGGRVDTQYFGPGTRLTVL.

V is TRBV30 and J is TRBJ2-3; the match to TRBD2 covers 7 bases. CDR1 is GTSNPN and CDR2 is SVGIG in the germline V gene (reference sequence). The V gene end was trimmed by 3 bases and the J gene end by 4 bases; junction bases not matched to a gene: 7. This CDR3 region has 14 residues. CDR3 bases: TGTGCCTGGAGCTCGACTAGCCCGGCAGATACGCAGTATTTT. It specifies CAWSSTSPADTQYF.

The chain carries TRBV7-9 and TRBJ1-3, with a tentative D call TRBD1 (5 bases). The CDR3 has 16 residues. Germline loops: CDR1 SEHNR, CDR2 FQNEAQ (reference sequence). V was clipped by 1 base and J by 2 bases, with 12 bases between them. The CDR3 sequence: CASSLGSSGPGNTIYF. The CDR3 DNA reads TGTGCCAGCAGCTTAGGGTCATCAGGGCCTGGAAACACCATATATTTT.

This clone showed up just once. This sequence joins TRBV11-1 and TRBJ2-4, with 13 bases aligning to TRBD2. Germline trimming cut 2 bases from V and 7 bases from J; bases unmatched to any gene: 2. The CDR3 is made up of 15 amino acids. CDR1 is SGHAT and CDR2 is FQDESV in the germline V gene (reference sequence). This CDR3 reads CASSLWGLAGNIQYF. CDR3 sequence (DNA): TGTGCCAGCAGCTTATGGGGACTAGCGGGGAACATTCAGTACTTC.

The CDR3 nucleotides read TGTGCCAGCAGACCCTCGGGACAGGGGAACACTGAAGCTTTCTTT. Translating it yields CASRPSGQGNTEAFF. V gene TRBV2 combines with J gene TRBJ1-1; 9 bases map to TRBD1. Germline CDR1 and CDR2: SNHLY and FYNNEI. The CDR3 extends over 15 amino acids. V lost 6 bases, J lost 1 base, and 6 bases stayed unmatched.

This CDR3 reads CASTIRRTGLTGANVLTF. DNA for the CDR3: TGTGCCAGTACCATTAGGAGGACAGGGCTTACTGGGGCCAACGTCCTGACTTTC. The V and J genes are TRBV19 and TRBJ2-6; 8 bases are shared with TRBD1. The germline CDR1 and CDR2 sequences are LNHDA and SQIVND (reference sequence). This CDR3 spans 18 amino acids. Trimming cost V 7 bases and J 2 bases; bases outside gene matches: 13.

CDR3 sequence: CSASHGTQYF. As DNA, the CDR3 is TGCAGTGCTAGTCACGGAACCCAGTACTTC. The chain carries TRBV20-1 and TRBJ2-5; D is unresolved. Germline V gives CDR1 DFQATT, CDR2 SNEGSKA (reference sequence). CDR3 length equals 10 residues. V shed 3 bases and J shed 8 bases, with 7 bases lying between them.

The chain couples TRBV6-5 to TRBJ1-6; tentatively, D is TRBD1 (6 bases). V was pared by 2 bases and J by 5 bases, with 13 bases between. The germline V gene encodes CDR1 MNHEY and CDR2 SVGAGI. This CDR3 is built from 16 residues. DNA of the CDR3: TGTGCCAGCAGTTACGTACCGGGACATAATAATTCACCCCTCCACTTT. It is translated as CASSYVPGHNNSPLHF.

The rearrangement uses TRBV28 and TRBJ2-7; 9 nucleotides match TRBD1. Losses at the gene ends were 6 bases for V and 2 bases for J; bases not matched to a gene: 5. CDR1 is MDHEN, CDR2 SYDVKM, per germline. There are 14 residues in the CDR3. As DNA, the CDR3 is TGTGCCAGCAGCGGGTGGGACAGGGCCTACGAGCAGTACTTC. This translates into CASSGWDRAYEQYF.

The chain has TRBV6-4 and TRBJ1-5, with D unresolved. The germline V gene encodes CDR1 MRHNA and CDR2 SNTAGT. V was cut by 3 bases and J by 6 bases, with 12 bases left in between. The CDR3 loop spans 14 amino acids. Here the CDR3 reads CASSEGLMLQPQHF. As DNA, the CDR3 is TGTGCCAGCAGTGAAGGTCTGATGCTTCAGCCCCAGCATTTT.